These 6 T cell receptor beta chains share one sample of origin, sequenced in a study of kidney transplant recipient with SARS-CoV-2 infection (dated by TCRdb to about 2021). In light of the paper, this sample's time point label describes: pre-pandemic baseline sample and day 111 after first positive SARS-CoV-2 test. The reads were generated on an Illumina MiSeq. TCRdb reprocessed the public reads (quality trimming at Q25 with fastp, clone calling with MiXCR) and kept in-frame beta chains. Entries that share a CDR3 protein sequence are merged under the most common genes and DNA. This sample has 200,000 to 300,000 distinct CDR3 sequences in its table, and 25% to 30% of those were observed once. The top ten clones comprise 7% to 8% of the sample. Material: a blood sample, obtained at baseline and on day 111 from a kidney transplant recipient. These TCRs come from a male patient aged 25-45 years who had COVID-19 and was a kidney transplant recipient. It is possible that, after a transplant, some T cells come from the graft donor.

There are many counts of this clonotype. The CDR3 coding sequence is TGTGCCTTAGGTTCCGAATACGAGCAGTACTTC. The encoded protein is CALGSEYEQYF. V gene TRBV30 combines with J gene TRBJ2-7; the D is unclear. Germline CDR1 GTSNPN, CDR2 SVGIG (reference sequence). The CDR3 has 11 residues. Trimming pared 7 bases from V and 4 bases from J, leaving 11 bases between.

To note about this clonotype: A much bigger clone sits one base away, suggesting this may be a read error. The chain combines TRBV6-8 with TRBJ1-2; D gene ambiguous. Per the germline V gene, CDR1 is MNHGY and CDR2 is SAAAGT. The CDR3 runs 17 residues. The ends were cut back, 5 bases at V and 4 bases at J, with 23 bases in the middle. CDR3: CASSTAIRSKKTYGYTF. In nucleotides, the CDR3 is TGTGCCAGCAGTACCGCAATACGCTCTAAAAAGACCTATGGCTACACCTTC.

A word on this clonotype: A much larger clone is a single base away; this may be a read error. The chain recombines TRBV5-1 with TRBJ1-2; no firm D call. Per germline, CDR1 SGHRS and CDR2 YFSETQ. This CDR3 has 16 amino acids. The chain's CDR3 is CASFFKSVRKTYGCTF. DNA for the CDR3: TGCGCCAGCTTTTTTAAATCGGTTCGAAAGACCTATGGCTGCACCTTC.

This clonotype appeared many times. The genes are TRBV14 and TRBJ2-7; unclear D gene. The germline V gene has CDR1 SGHDN and CDR2 FVKESK. V gave up 4 bases and J gave up 9 bases, with 25 bases separating them. The CDR3 runs to 16 residues. The chain's CDR3 is CASSPPGDTAPLGQYF. CDR3 bases: TGTGCCAGCAGCCCCCCGGGCGACACGGCCCCCCTGGGGCAGTACTTC.

The V call is TRBV2, the J call TRBJ2-1, with TRBD2 identical over 11 bases. The CDR3 loop spans 17 amino acids. Germline CDR1 and CDR2: SNHLY and FYNNEI. The J segment lost 1 base and the V segment lost 5 bases, leaving 7 bases of the junction unmatched. CDR3 coding DNA: TGTGCCAGCAGTCCCGGCCTAGCGGGAGGATCCTACAATGAGCAGTTCTTC. Its translation: CASSPGLAGGSYNEQFF.

This sequence joins TRBV5-1 and TRBJ2-3; 7 nucleotides agree with TRBD1. The CDR3 is 15 amino acids. J gave up 2 bases and V 4 bases, and 7 bases lay outside the gene matches. The V gene's germline CDR1 is SGHRS and CDR2 YFSETQ. Here the CDR3 DNA reads TGCGCCAGCAGCCTGGGACAGCCCAACACAGATACGCAGTATTTT. Translated, it gives CASSLGQPNTDTQYF.